These 24 T cell receptor beta chains were all obtained from the same sample, sequenced in a study of radiotherapy plus CTLA-4 blockade in lung cancer. Data came from immunoSEQ multiplex PCR; TCRdb stores just in-frame clones and leaves some out. The table includes some 98,000 clones, around 83% detected once. The sample was peripheral blood, taken from a patient treated with radiotherapy plus ipilimumab. The receptors originated from a human donor with non-small cell lung cancer who had a partial response to radiotherapy plus ipilimumab.

V is TRBV28 and J is TRBJ2-5, with 8 bases fitting TRBD2. With the DNA end fitting TRBJ2-7 better, the J assignment may be wrong. Germline assignment: CDR1 MDHEN and CDR2 SYDVKM. This CDR3 region has 14 residues. The CDR3 spells CASSFGGASYEQYF. The DNA for the CDR3 is TGTGCCAGCAGTTTCGGGGGGGCATCCTACGAGCAGTACTTC.

The chain carries TRBV5-4 and TRBJ2-7; no definite D call. Germline V lookup: CDR1 SGHNT, CDR2 YYREEE (reference sequence). V was pared by 0 bases and J by 3 bases, with 13 bases between. The CDR3 runs to 15 residues. The CDR3 bases are TGTGCCAGCAGCTTGGGAGGTTCAAAAGGCTACGAGCAGTACTTC. It codes for CASSLGGSKGYEQYF.

The chain recombines TRBV19 with TRBJ2-7, with D uncertain. CDR1 and CDR2 from the germline V gene are LNHDA and SQIVND (reference sequence). The V end was cut by 5 bases, the J end by 2 bases, with 22 bases between. The CDR3 sequence is 17 residues long. In nucleotides, the CDR3 is TGTGCCAGTAGTGTAAACAGAGCTCCGAACGTAGCCTACGAGCAGTACTTC. The encoded protein is CASSVNRAPNVAYEQYF.

Ten or more counts support this clone. J is TRBJ1-5 and V is TRBV7-6; a possible D gene is TRBD1 (6 bases). The CDR3 is made up of 14 amino acids. CDR1 and CDR2 (germline): SGHVS, FNYEAQ. V was shortened by 5 bases and J by 6 bases, with 14 bases between the two germline ends. This CDR3 is CASSPVGGVQPQHF. DNA for the CDR3: TGTGCCAGCAGCCCCGTAGGGGGGGTTCAGCCCCAGCATTTT. Based on the CDR3 plus reference TRBV7-6 and TRBJ1-5, the full variable domain is GAGVSQSPRYKVTKRGQDVALRCDPISGHVSLYWYRQALGQGPEFLTYFNYEAQQDKSGLPNDRFSAERPEGSISTLTIQRTEQRDSAMYRCASSPVGGVQPQHFGDGTRLSIL.

V usage is TRBV7-3 and J usage is TRBJ2-3; tentative D call: TRBD1 (5 bases). In germline, CDR1 is SGHTA, CDR2 FQGTGA. The CDR3 spans 14 residues. Trimming stripped 2 bases from V and 4 bases from J, with 10 bases between. CDR3 loop: CASSLEGVADTQYF. The CDR3 DNA is TGTGCCAGCAGCTTAGAAGGGGTCGCAGATACGCAGTATTTT.

V gene TRBV6-5 combines with J gene TRBJ2-1; 10 bases match TRBD2. The V gene's germline CDR1 is MNHEY and CDR2 SVGAGI. V was clipped by 6 bases and J by 10 bases; unmatched bases: 12. The CDR3 runs 15 residues. For the CDR3, the DNA is TGTGCCAGCAGACCTCCTAGCGGGAGTACCGGGGAGCAGTTCTTC. It yields the protein CASRPPSGSTGEQFF.

This clone came up once. This sequence joins TRBV4-2 and TRBJ2-7, with 7 nucleotides matching TRBD1. This CDR3 comprises 16 residues. Germline V gene lookup returns CDR1 LGHNA and CDR2 YNFKEQ. The V segment lost 1 base and the J segment 0 bases; nucleotides outside the gene matches: 6. DNA of the CDR3: TGTGCCAGCAGCCAAGTATGGGACAGCACCTCCTACGAGCAGTACTTC. Translation gives CASSQVWDSTSYEQYF.

The rearrangement links TRBV19 to TRBJ1-4; D might be TRBD1 (6 bases). CDR3 length equals 15 residues. Trimming removed 6 bases at V and 12 bases at J, with 23 bases between. CDR1 LNHDA and CDR2 SQIVND come from the germline V gene (reference sequence). CDR3 sequence reads: CASSPGDTSMVELFF. The DNA of the CDR3 is TGTGCCAGTAGCCCAGGGGACACCTCAATGGTGGAACTGTTTTTT.

The chain has TRBV4-1 and TRBJ1-6, with D perhaps TRBD1 (5 bases). With 4 bases removed from V and 0 bases from J, the gap between germline ends came to 16 bases. The CDR3 is 18 residues long. From germline, CDR1 is MGHRA and CDR2 YSYEKL. The CDR3 here is CASSPTMQGYSYNSPLHF. The CDR3 DNA sequence: TGCGCCAGCAGCCCCACAATGCAGGGATACTCCTATAATTCACCCCTCCACTTT.

The chain uses TRBV7-2 and TRBJ1-2, with D tentatively TRBD1 (6 bases). This CDR3 has 14 amino acids. The germline V gene has CDR1 SGHTA and CDR2 FQGNSA. V lost 4 bases to trimming and J lost 7 bases, with 16 bases between them. The CDR3 spells CASSSSGKQGGYTF. DNA for the CDR3: TGTGCCAGCAGCTCCTCGGGTAAACAGGGTGGCTACACCTTC.

The chain couples TRBV6-5 to TRBJ1-2, with 11 bases identical to TRBD1. V gave up 2 bases and J gave up 7 bases; unmatched junction bases: 6. The CDR3 length is 15 residues. The germline V gene encodes CDR1 MNHEY and CDR2 SVGAGI. The CDR3 region has the DNA TGTGCCAGCAGTTACCAGGGACAGGGGGTAGGTGGCTACACCTTC. Protein product: CASSYQGQGVGGYTF.

V usage is TRBV5-1 and J usage is TRBJ1-1, with D possibly matching TRBD1 (6 bases). Germline assignment: CDR1 SGHRS and CDR2 YFSETQ. V lost 1 base to trimming and J lost 1 base, with 11 bases between them. The CDR3 runs to 15 residues. The CDR3 spells CASSLQGTENTEAFF. In nucleotides, the CDR3 is TGCGCCAGCAGCTTGCAGGGGACCGAGAACACTGAAGCTTTCTTT.

A single count supports this clone. The rearrangement uses TRBV19 and TRBJ2-1, with D possibly TRBD2 on 6 matching bases. The V gene's germline CDR1 is LNHDA and CDR2 SQIVND (reference sequence). The CDR3 is 13 amino acids. Trimming cost V 4 bases and J 7 bases, with 11 bases left between them. The CDR3 DNA sequence: TGTGCCAGTAGTACTGGGACTTTTAATGAGCAGTTCTTC. This encodes CASSTGTFNEQFF.

The chain carries TRBV6-1 and TRBJ2-2; 7 bases align to TRBD1. V was clipped by 5 bases and J by 1 base; unmatched bases: 1. The CDR3 has 14 residues. Germline loops: CDR1 MNHNS, CDR2 SASEGT. The CDR3 sequence is CASSRDRNTGELFF. Here the CDR3 DNA reads TGTGCCAGCAGTAGGGACAGGAACACCGGGGAGCTGTTTTTT.

This clone appeared a few times. The rearrangement joins TRBV7-9 to TRBJ2-2, with unresolved D. The V gene lost 3 bases and the J gene lost 9 bases, with 2 bases spanning the gap. CDR1 is SEHNR, CDR2 FQNEAQ, per germline (reference sequence). This CDR3 is 10 amino acids long. The CDR3 bases are TGTGCCAGCAGCTTTAGGGAGCTGTTTTTT. Its translation is CASSFRELFF. Together with reference TRBV7-9 and TRBJ2-2, the CDR3 gives the full variable domain: DTGVSQNPRHKITKRGQNVTFRCDPISEHNRLYWYRQTLGQGPEFLTYFQNEAQLEKSRLLSDRFSAERPKGSFSTLEIQRTEQGDSAMYLCASSFRELFFGEGSRLTVL.

V gene TRBV28 combines with J gene TRBJ2-1; 10 nucleotides match TRBD1. Germline values: CDR1 MDHEN, CDR2 SYDVKM. The CDR3 totals 16 residues. V shed 6 bases and J 6 bases; nucleotides not matched to a gene: 11. CDR3 sequence (DNA): TGTGCCAGCAGCCCAACCGGACAGGGGGGCCTCAATGAGCAGTTCTTC. It specifies CASSPTGQGGLNEQFF.

This clone has just a few counts. V and J are TRBV9 and TRBJ1-1; D not certain. CDR3 length: 14 amino acids. V was trimmed by 0 bases and J by 1 base, leaving 7 bases between them. The germline V gene has CDR1 SGDLS and CDR2 YYNGEE. For the CDR3, the DNA is TGTGCCAGCAGCGTAGTCGCAGGGAACACTGAAGCTTTCTTT. It codes for CASSVVAGNTEAFF.

The chain is built from TRBV12-5 and TRBJ2-7, with 9 bases that match TRBD1. V gave up 0 bases and J gave up 6 bases; unmatched junction bases: 9. CDR3 size: 16 residues. Germline values: CDR1 LGHNT, CDR2 FRNRAP. The CDR3 bases are TGTGCTAGTGGTTTGGTCCGGGACAGGGTCCTAGGCGAGCAGTACTTC. As protein: CASGLVRDRVLGEQYF.

V gene TRBV6-1 combines with J gene TRBJ2-3; 9 bases fit TRBD1. Germline loops: CDR1 MNHNS, CDR2 SASEGT. Trimming at V came to 0 bases and at J to 2 bases, leaving 6 bases not matched to a gene. CDR3 length: 17 residues. The CDR3, as DNA: TGTGCCAGCAGTGAAGCGTTACAGGGGGCCTTCACAGATACGCAGTATTTT. Translating it yields CASSEALQGAFTDTQYF.

The chain combines TRBV10-2 with TRBJ2-5, with 7 nucleotides matching TRBD1. The junction had 8 bases not matched to a gene; V was cut back by 6 bases and J by 1 base. The length of the CDR3 is 15 residues. Germline V lookup: CDR1 WSHSY, CDR2 SAAADI. CDR3 region: CASRETGQFQETQYF. CDR3 DNA: TGCGCCAGCAGAGAAACGGGACAGTTCCAAGAGACCCAGTACTTC.

The genes are TRBV7-2 and TRBJ2-1; TRBD2 agrees at 10 bases. CDR3 length equals 15 residues. V lost 3 bases, J lost 6 bases, and 5 bases stayed unmatched. Germline V gives CDR1 SGHTA, CDR2 FQGNSA. Here the CDR3 reads CASSFSLAGVNEQFF. CDR3 DNA: TGTGCCAGCAGCTTCTCCCTAGCGGGAGTCAATGAGCAGTTCTTC.

This chain uses TRBV19 with TRBJ1-4, with a tentative D call TRBD1 (5 bases). V lost 3 bases and J 0 bases, leaving 14 bases between the germline ends. The CDR3 extends over 17 amino acids. Germline V gene sequence: CDR1 LNHDA, CDR2 SQIVND (reference sequence). CDR3 residues: CASSMTSGASTNEKLFF. Written as DNA, the CDR3 is TGTGCCAGTAGTATGACTAGCGGGGCCTCAACTAATGAAAAACTGTTTTTT.

The chain couples TRBV19 to TRBJ1-1; no reliable D call. Between the trimmed V and J ends, which lost 4 bases and 7 bases, there was a span of 10 bases. Germline CDR1 reads LNHDA; CDR2 reads SQIVND (reference sequence). The CDR3 is 12 amino acids. CDR3 region: CASSNEAYEAFF. CDR3 DNA sequence: TGTGCCAGTAGTAACGAGGCCTATGAAGCTTTCTTT.

V gene TRBV4-1 combines with J gene TRBJ2-3; 13 positions match TRBD2. There are 18 residues in the CDR3. The J segment lost 5 bases and the V segment lost 0 bases, leaving 8 bases of the junction unmatched. Germline V CDR1 and CDR2: MGHRA, YSYEKL. The CDR3 nucleotides read TGCGCCAGCAGCCAAGAAGCCGGGACTAGCGGGAACGGAGATACGCAGTATTTT. This codes for CASSQEAGTSGNGDTQYF.